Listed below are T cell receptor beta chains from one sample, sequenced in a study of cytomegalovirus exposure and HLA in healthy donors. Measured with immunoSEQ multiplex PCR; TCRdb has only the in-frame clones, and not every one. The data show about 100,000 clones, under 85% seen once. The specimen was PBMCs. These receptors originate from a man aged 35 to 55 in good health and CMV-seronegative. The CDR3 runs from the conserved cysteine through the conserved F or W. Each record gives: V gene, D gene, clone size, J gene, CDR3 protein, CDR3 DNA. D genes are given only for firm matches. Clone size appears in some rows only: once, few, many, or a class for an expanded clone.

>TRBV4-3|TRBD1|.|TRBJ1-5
CASSRGTGDNQPQHF
TGCGCCAGCAGCCGAGGGACAGGAGACAATCAGCCCCAGCATTTT
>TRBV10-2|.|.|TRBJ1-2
CASSESPGKGYGYTF
TGCGCCAGCAGTGAGTCCCCAGGGAAGGGCTATGGCTACACCTTC
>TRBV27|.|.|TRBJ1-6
CASSFEGSSYNSPLHF
TGTGCCAGCAGTTTCGAGGGTAGCTCCTATAATTCCCCCCTCCACTTT
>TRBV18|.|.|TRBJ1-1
CASSPWGLGGMDTEAFF
TGTGCCAGCTCACCGTGGGGTCTCGGAGGAATGGACACTGAAGCTTTCTTT
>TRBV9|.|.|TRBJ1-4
CASSVRSTVSNEKLFF
TGTGCCAGCAGCGTCCGTTCGACAGTCTCTAATGAAAAACTGTTTTTT
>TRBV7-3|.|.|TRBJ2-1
CASSLTTQANEQFF
TGTGCCAGCAGCTTAACTACCCAAGCGAATGAGCAGTTCTTC
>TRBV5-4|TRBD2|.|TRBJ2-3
CASSFAPSGGTDTQYF
TGTGCCAGCAGCTTCGCCCCTAGCGGTGGCACAGATACGCAGTATTTT
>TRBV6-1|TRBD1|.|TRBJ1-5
CASSGRRDRVNQPQHF
TGTGCCAGCAGTGGTCGCCGGGACAGAGTCAATCAGCCCCAGCATTTT
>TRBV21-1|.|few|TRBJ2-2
CASSKALVKQGNYAGGELFF
TGTGCCAGCAGCAAAGCGCTCGTAAAACAGGGGAACTACGCCGGCGGGGAGCTGTTTTTT
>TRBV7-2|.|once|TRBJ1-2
CASSPRSLVTYGYTF
TGTGCCAGCAGCCCACGCTCCTTAGTCACCTATGGCTACACCTTC
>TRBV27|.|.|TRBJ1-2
CASSLSKGNGYTF
TGTGCCAGCAGTTTATCGAAGGGGAATGGCTACACCTTC
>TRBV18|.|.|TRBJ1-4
CASSPASTNEKLFF
TGTGCCAGCTCACCAGCGTCCACTAATGAAAAACTGTTTTTT
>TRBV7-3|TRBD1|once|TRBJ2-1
CASSPHGTGITNEQFF
TGTGCCAGCAGCCCCCATGGGACAGGGATAACAAATGAGCAGTTCTTC
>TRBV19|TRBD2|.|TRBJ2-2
CASSRLAGNTGELFF
TGTGCCAGTAGTCGACTAGCGGGGAACACCGGGGAGCTGTTTTTT
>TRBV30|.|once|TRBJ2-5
CAWRPGGHQETQYF
TGTGCCTGGAGACCAGGAGGGCATCAAGAGACCCAGTACTTC
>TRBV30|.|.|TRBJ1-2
CAWNLRGARSGYTF
TGTGCCTGGAACCTCCGCGGGGCCCGTTCCGGCTACACCTTC
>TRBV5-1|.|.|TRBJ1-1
CASSLSAVNTEAFF
TGCGCCAGCAGCTTGTCAGCGGTGAACACTGAAGCTTTCTTT
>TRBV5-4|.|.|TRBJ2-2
CASSLDRANTGELFF
TGTGCCAGCAGCTTGGACAGGGCGAACACCGGGGAGCTGTTTTTT
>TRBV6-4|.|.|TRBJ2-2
CASSNTSTGELFF
TGTGCCAGCAGTAACACTAGCACCGGGGAGCTGTTTTTT
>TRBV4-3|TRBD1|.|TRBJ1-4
CASSQETGREKLFF
TGCGCCAGCAGCCAAGAGACAGGGAGAGAAAAACTGTTTTTT
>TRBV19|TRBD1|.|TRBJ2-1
CASSILSPGGNEQFF
TGTGCCAGTAGTATACTATCCCCAGGGGGCAATGAGCAGTTCTTC
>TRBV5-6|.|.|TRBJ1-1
CASSLRGPEAFF
TGTGCCAGCAGCTTGAGGGGCCCTGAAGCTTTCTTT
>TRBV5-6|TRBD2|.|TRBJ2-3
CASSSTSGGSIDTQYF
TGTGCCAGCAGCTCGACTAGCGGGGGGAGTATAGATACGCAGTATTTT
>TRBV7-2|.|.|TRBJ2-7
CASSFQGMYEQYF
TGTGCCAGCAGCTTCCAGGGGATGTACGAGCAGTACTTC
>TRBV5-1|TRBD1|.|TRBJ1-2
CASSLAGQIGGYTF
TGCGCCAGCAGCTTGGCGGGACAGATTGGTGGCTACACCTTC
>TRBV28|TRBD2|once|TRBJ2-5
CASSSASGGPLGVAQYF
TGTGCCAGCAGTTCAGCTAGCGGGGGCCCCTTAGGGGTGGCCCAGTACTTC
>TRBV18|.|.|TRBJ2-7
CASSDSSYEQYF
TGTGCCAGCTCAGACAGCTCCTACGAGCAGTACTTC
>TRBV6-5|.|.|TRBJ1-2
CASSYAQDNYGYTF
TGTGCCAGCAGTTACGCACAGGATAACTATGGCTACACCTTC
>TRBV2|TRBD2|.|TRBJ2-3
CASRALPGLAGGTDTQYF
TGTGCCAGCAGGGCCTTACCGGGACTAGCGGGGGGCACAGATACGCAGTATTTT
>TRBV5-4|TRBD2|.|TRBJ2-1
CASSPGGTSMRDEQFF
TGTGCCAGCAGCCCTGGCGGGACTAGCATGAGGGATGAGCAGTTCTTC
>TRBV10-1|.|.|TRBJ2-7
CASSEWAGTYEQYF
TGCGCCAGCAGTGAGTGGGCAGGGACCTACGAGCAGTACTTC
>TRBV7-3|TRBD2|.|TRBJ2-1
CASSFQSGGAVNEQFF
TGTGCCAGCAGCTTCCAGAGCGGGGGGGCGGTAAATGAGCAGTTCTTC
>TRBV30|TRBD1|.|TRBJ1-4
CAWSRLKGARTNEKLFF
TGTGCCTGGAGCCGGTTAAAGGGGGCGCGGACTAATGAAAAACTGTTTTTT
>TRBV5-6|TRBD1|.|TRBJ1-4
CASSSRGQGVEKLFF
TGTGCCAGCAGCTCAAGGGGACAGGGGGTTGAAAAACTGTTTTTT
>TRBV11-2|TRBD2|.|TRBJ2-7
CASRPSGGVEQYF
TGTGCCAGCAGACCAAGCGGGGGCGTGGAGCAGTACTTC
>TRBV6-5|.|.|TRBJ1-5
CASSSRVGQPQHF
TGTGCCAGCAGTTCCCGGGTAGGCCAGCCCCAGCATTTT
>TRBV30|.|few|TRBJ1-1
CAWDKLRVSNTEAFF
TGTGCCTGGGACAAATTAAGAGTATCTAACACTGAAGCTTTCTTT
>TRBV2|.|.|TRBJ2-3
CASMRNTDTQYF
TGTGCCAGCATGAGAAACACAGATACGCAGTATTTT
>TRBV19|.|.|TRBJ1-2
CASSRAETNYGYTF
TGTGCCAGTAGTAGGGCCGAGACTAACTATGGCTACACCTTC
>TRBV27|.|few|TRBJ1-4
CASSEDIRNEKLFF
TGTGCCAGCAGTGAGGACATTCGTAATGAAAAACTGTTTTTT
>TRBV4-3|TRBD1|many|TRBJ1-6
CASSQASTGADSPLHF
TGCGCCAGCAGCCAAGCGTCTACAGGGGCGGATTCACCCCTCCACTTT
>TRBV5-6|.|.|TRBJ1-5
CASSGGGKPQHF
TGTGCCAGCAGTGGGGGGGGTAAGCCCCAGCATTTT
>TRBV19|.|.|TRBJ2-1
CASRLDSWSEQFF
TGTGCCAGTAGGCTGGACAGTTGGAGTGAGCAGTTCTTC
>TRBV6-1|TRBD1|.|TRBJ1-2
CASSELQGARGYTF
TGTGCCAGCAGTGAACTACAGGGGGCTCGAGGCTACACCTTC
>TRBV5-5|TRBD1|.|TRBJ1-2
CASSAGQGYGYTF
TGTGCCAGCAGCGCGGGACAGGGCTATGGCTACACCTTC
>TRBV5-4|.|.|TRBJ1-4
CASSPVPGTNEKLFF
TGTGCCAGCAGCCCCGTCCCGGGAACTAATGAAAAACTGTTTTTT
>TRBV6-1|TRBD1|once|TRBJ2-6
CASGQGHSGANVLTF
TGTGCCAGCGGACAGGGCCACTCTGGGGCCAACGTCCTGACTTTC
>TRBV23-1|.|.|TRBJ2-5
CASSQSGETQYF
TGCGCCAGCAGTCAATCTGGCGAGACCCAGTACTTC
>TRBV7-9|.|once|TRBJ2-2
CSSSIGRGTGELFF
TGTTCCAGCAGCATCGGTAGAGGGACCGGGGAGCTGTTTTTT
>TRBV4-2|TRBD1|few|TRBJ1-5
CASSRTGGRINSNQPQHF
TGTGCCAGCAGCCGGACAGGGGGAAGGATCAATAGCAATCAGCCCCAGCATTTT
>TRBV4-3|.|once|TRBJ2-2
CASSQGARTGELFF
TGCGCCAGCAGCCAGGGGGCAAGAACCGGGGAGCTGTTTTTT
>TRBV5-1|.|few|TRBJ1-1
CASSLASENTEAFF
TGCGCCAGCAGCTTGGCGAGCGAGAACACTGAAGCTTTCTTT
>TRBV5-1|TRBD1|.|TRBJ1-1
CASSKTGGGNTEAFF
TGCGCCAGCAGCAAAACAGGGGGCGGGAACACTGAAGCTTTCTTT